The present TCR beta chain was sequenced within a study of CD8+CD57+ T cells in acquired aplastic anemia. With regard to this clonotype: The antigen remains undetermined. Relative to the germline gene, one junction end is altered; a read error may explain this.

Germline V gene lookup returns CDR1 LNHDA and CDR2 SQIVND (reference sequence). The CDR3 runs 12 residues. According to the study, genomic DNA was the template for TCR beta VDJ and CDR3 profiling. TCRdb analysed the reads with MiXCR anew, one entry per CDR3 protein. This sample yields about 180,000 distinct CDR3 sequences, of which around 50% are seen a single time; 13% belongs to the top ten. The sequenced patients had an expansion of CD8+CD57+ cells seen by flow cytometry. Overall study findings and caveats: Levels of CD8+ Simpson's diversity were not significantly distinct in patients versus controls.

This chain uses TRBV19 with TRBJ2-1; D tentatively fits TRBD1 or TRBD2 (5 bases each). This sequence was found in a human donor with aplastic anemia. What was sequenced was sorted CD4+, CD8+, or CD8+CD57+ T cells (not recorded which) from PBMCs. The DNA for the CDR3 is TGTGCCAGTAGTGGGACCCATTCGGAGCGGTTCTTC. Its translation: CASSGTHSERFF.